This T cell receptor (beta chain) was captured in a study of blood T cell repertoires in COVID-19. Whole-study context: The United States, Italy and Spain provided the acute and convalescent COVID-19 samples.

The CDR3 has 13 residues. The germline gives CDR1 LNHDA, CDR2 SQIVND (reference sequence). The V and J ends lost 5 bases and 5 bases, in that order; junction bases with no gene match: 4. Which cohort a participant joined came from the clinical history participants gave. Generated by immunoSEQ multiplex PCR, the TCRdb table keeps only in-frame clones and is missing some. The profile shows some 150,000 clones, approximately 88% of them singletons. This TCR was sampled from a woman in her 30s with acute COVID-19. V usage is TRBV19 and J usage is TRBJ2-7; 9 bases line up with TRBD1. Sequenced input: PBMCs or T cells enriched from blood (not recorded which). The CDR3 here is CASSGGQGDEQYF. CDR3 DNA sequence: TGTGCCAGTAGTGGGGGACAGGGAGACGAGCAGTACTTC.